This T cell receptor beta chain derives from a study of memory CD4+ T cells and cytomegalovirus serostatus. This CDR3 is 16 amino acids long. Germline V lookup: CDR1 LGHNA, CDR2 YSLEER. The junction had 5 bases not matched to a gene; V was cut back by 4 bases and J by 1 base. Points on this clone: Antigen specificity is unknown.

The protocol was immunoSEQ multiplex PCR, while the TCRdb copy is restricted to in-frame clones and leaves out a portion. The sample lists fewer than 50,000 clones; 76% were seen once. Study results and caveats: Each of 60 to 80 CMV-associated TCRbeta sequences occurred in one to five individuals.

The sort gate was single viable CD3+CD4+CD8-CD45RO+ cells for memory CD4+ T cells. The rearrangement uses TRBV4-3 and TRBJ2-2; TRBD2 agrees at 8 bases. Sequencing was carried out using memory CD4+ T cells from blood. The sequence derives from an adult in good health and CMV-seronegative. The CDR3 DNA sequence: TGCGCCAGCAGCCCCCTGGCGGGAGGGAACACCGGGGAGCTGTTTTTT. Translation: CASSPLAGGNTGELFF.